The clone carrying this TCR beta chain was counted many times. The antigen is unknown. Each diagnosis was grounded in clinical symptoms, serum thyroxine and TRAb, thyroid ultrasound, and orbital computed tomography. Regions amplified from RNA transcripts were the TCR beta CDR3 regions. The HTBI set primed first-round TCR CDR3 RT-PCR. TCRdb ran MiXCR on the multiplex PCR reads and lists one entry per CDR3 protein. The sample has 300,000 or so distinct CDR3 sequences, 18% seen once. The CDR3 covers 14 residues. Between the trimmed V and J ends, which lost 3 bases and 3 bases, there was a span of 14 bases. CDR1 and CDR2 (germline): GTSNPN, SVGIG (reference sequence). This sample was taken from a study of T cells in Graves' hyperthyroidism and ophthalmopathy. Background on the study: Peripheral blood samples were taken at initial diagnosis, prior to any treatment.

Notes on the study in general: Onset of ophthalmopathy came a median about 6.5 months after the model predicted it. Stable hyperthyroidism was separated from ophthalmopathy by a model based on 13 V-J features.

The TCR comes from a woman between 50 and 59 years old with Graves' hyperthyroidism. This chain links TRBV30 with TRBJ1-2; no clear D. The sequenced sample was blood. The CDR3 sequence: CAWRTPGRDYGYTF. In DNA, the CDR3 is TGTGCCTGGAGGACCCCCGGACGGGACTATGGCTACACCTTC.